Below are 17 T cell receptor beta chains sequenced from a single sample in a study of blood T cell repertoires in COVID-19. The protocol was immunoSEQ multiplex PCR, while the TCRdb copy is restricted to in-frame clones and leaves out a portion. Altogether about 310,000 clones are present, around nine tenths being singletons, with the ten largest covering roughly a tenth. Sequenced: PBMCs or T cells enriched from blood (not recorded which). Receptors originate from a woman in her forties who had recovered from COVID-19.

V gene TRBV5-8 combines with J gene TRBJ2-1; 8 bases map to TRBD1. The germline V gene encodes CDR1 SGHTS and CDR2 YDEGEE. With 6 bases clipped from V and 7 bases from J, the junction kept 9 bases outside the gene matches. CDR3 length: 14 amino acids. The CDR3 DNA follows: TGTGCCAGCACCCAGGGGGCGCAGAGGAATGAGCAGTTCTTC. Protein sequence: CASTQGAQRNEQFF.

The chain carries TRBV6-2 or TRBV6-3 and TRBJ1-2; TRBD1 might be the D (6 bases). V was shortened by 6 bases and J by 5 bases, with 10 bases between the two germline ends. Germline V CDR1 and CDR2: MNHEY, SVGEGT. The CDR3 loop spans 12 amino acids. The CDR3: CASSPRGYGYTF. The CDR3 nucleotides are TGTGCCAGCAGCCCAAGGGGGTATGGCTACACCTTC.

V usage is TRBV2 and J usage is TRBJ2-2; no firm D call. CDR1 and CDR2 from the germline V gene are SNHLY and FYNNEI. The V end lost 3 bases, the J end lost 6 bases, and 8 bases lay between the germline ends. The CDR3 spans 13 residues. The DNA of the CDR3 is TGTGCCAGCAGTGAGACGGCGGCCGGGGAGCTGTTTTTT. Residues: CASSETAAGELFF.

V usage is TRBV6-2 or TRBV6-3 and J usage is TRBJ2-6, with D perhaps matching TRBD1 (5 bases). CDR3 size: 15 residues. The germline gives CDR1 MNHEY, CDR2 SVGEGT. V was trimmed by 1 base and J by 4 bases, leaving 8 bases between them. The CDR3 DNA reads TGTGCCAGCAGTTACTGGGGCACCGGGGCCAACGTCCTGACTTTC. It encodes CASSYWGTGANVLTF.

V is TRBV27 and J is TRBJ1-4; 8 bases are a match to TRBD1. Trimming cost V 5 bases and J 6 bases; bases outside gene matches: 2. Germline CDR1 MNHEY, CDR2 SMNVEV (reference sequence). The CDR3 is made up of 13 amino acids. CDR3 sequence (DNA): TGTGCCAGCAGTACGACAGGGGATGAAAAACTGTTTTTT. It yields the protein CASSTTGDEKLFF.

The chain couples TRBV28 to TRBJ2-5, with 8 positions matching TRBD2. This CDR3 is 14 amino acids long. From germline, CDR1 is MDHEN and CDR2 SYDVKM. Trimming cost V 7 bases and J 4 bases; bases outside gene matches: 8. In DNA form, the CDR3 reads TGTGCCAGCAACTCGCCGGGGGGGGGAGAGACCCAGTACTTC. It specifies CASNSPGGGETQYF.

The chain is built from TRBV5-1 and TRBJ1-6; D unresolved. There are 15 residues in the CDR3. Looked up from germline, CDR1 is SGHRS and CDR2 is YFSETQ. Trimming removed 2 bases from V and 5 bases from J, with 11 bases in between. Here the CDR3 DNA reads TGCGCCAGCAGCTTAGAGGGTGGGCATAATTCACCCCTCCACTTT. Translated: CASSLEGGHNSPLHF. The variable domain in full, with the rest retrieved from reference TRBV5-1 and TRBJ1-6, is KAGVTQTPRYLIKTRGQQVTLSCSPISGHRSVSWYQQTPGQGLQFLFEYFSETQRNKGNFPGRFSGRQFSNSRSEMNVSTLELGDSALYLCASSLEGGHNSPLHFGNGTRLTVT.

This sequence joins TRBV6-5 and TRBJ2-2; D is possibly TRBD1 (6 bases). The CDR3 sequence is 14 residues long. Trimming shortened V by 10 bases and J by 2 bases, and 14 bases separated the two germline ends. Germline CDR1 is MNHEY and CDR2 is SVGAGI. CDR3 in DNA: TGTGCCACCTCGCGGACAGAAAACACCGGGGAGCTGTTTTTT. Residues: CATSRTENTGELFF.

The V and J genes are TRBV7-9 and TRBJ2-3; D uncertain. Between the trimmed V and J ends, which lost 3 bases and 4 bases, there was a span of 5 bases. The CDR3 spans 12 residues. Germline CDR1 and CDR2: SEHNR and FQNEAQ (reference sequence). CDR3 nucleotide sequence: TGTGCCAGCAGCTTGAGCGCAGATACGCAGTATTTT. Translation gives CASSLSADTQYF.

This chain links TRBV11-2 with TRBJ1-6; D gene ambiguous. The V gene lost 2 bases and the J gene lost 1 base, with 9 bases spanning the gap. In germline, CDR1 is SGHAT, CDR2 FQNNGV. The CDR3 has 16 amino acids. The DNA for the CDR3 is TGTGCCAGCAGCTTAAGAGGAGGGTCCTATAATTCACCCCTCCACTTT. Protein: CASSLRGGSYNSPLHF.

The rearrangement uses TRBV9 and TRBJ2-5; D perhaps matches TRBD2 (5 bases). Trimming took 0 bases from V and 2 from J, leaving 11 bases between them. Germline lookup yields CDR1 SGDLS and CDR2 YYNGEE. The CDR3 covers 15 residues. In DNA form, the CDR3 reads TGTGCCAGCAGCGTAGGAGGGCGGGTTCAAGAGACCCAGTACTTC. Translating gives CASSVGGRVQETQYF.

In its sample, this clone was seen once. V and J are TRBV30 and TRBJ1-1, with 7 bases identical to TRBD1. Trimming removed 4 bases from V and 2 bases from J; junction bases left unmatched: 7. The germline V gene has CDR1 GTSNPN and CDR2 SVGIG (reference sequence). The CDR3 consists of 14 residues. In DNA, the CDR3 is TGTGCCTGGACCCCGGGACAGACTAACACTGAAGCTTTCTTT. This translates into CAWTPGQTNTEAFF.

This sequence joins TRBV7-8 and TRBJ1-5; 9 nucleotides match TRBD1. Per the germline V gene, CDR1 is SGHVS and CDR2 is FQNEAQ. The V and J ends lost 4 bases and 4 bases, in that order; junction bases with no gene match: 2. The CDR3 contains 14 residues. The CDR3 sequence is CASSWDRENQPQHF. The CDR3, as DNA: TGTGCCAGCAGCTGGGACAGGGAGAATCAGCCCCAGCATTTT.

The CDR3 spells CASSAGSSGANVLTF. In DNA, the CDR3 is TGTGCCAGCAGCGCCGGTAGCTCTGGGGCCAACGTCCTGACTTTC. The chain employs TRBV2 and TRBJ2-6; D gene ambiguous. The germline V gene has CDR1 SNHLY and CDR2 FYNNEI. The CDR3 spans 15 residues. V lost 6 bases to trimming and J lost 0 bases, with 9 bases between them.

The CDR3 nucleotides are TGCAGTGCTAGTTCCAGCGGGAGAAGGGGGACAGATACGCAGTATTTT. Amino acids: CSASSSGRRGTDTQYF. The chain has TRBV20-1 and TRBJ2-3, with 8 bases that match TRBD2. The CDR3 has 16 amino acids. The trim removed 3 bases at V and 3 bases at J, leaving 11 bases unmatched. Germline CDR1 DFQATT, CDR2 SNEGSKA (reference sequence).

The V gene is TRBV28, the J gene TRBJ1-5, with 12 bases identical to TRBD1. The J segment lost 6 bases and the V segment lost 5 bases, leaving 8 bases of the junction unmatched. The CDR3 has 16 amino acids. Germline V gene data show CDR1 as MDHEN and CDR2 as SYDVKM. The CDR3 bases are TGTGCCAGCAGTGACCCGGGACAGGGGGCAGGTCAGCCCCAGCATTTT. It is translated as CASSDPGQGAGQPQHF. Full variable domain (rest looked up from reference TRBV28 and TRBJ1-5): DVKVTQSSRYLVKRTGEKVFLECVQDMDHENMFWYRQDPGLGLRLIYFSYDVKMKEKGDIPEGYSVSREKKERFSLILESASTNQTSMYLCASSDPGQGAGQPQHFGDGTRLSIL.

Written as DNA, the CDR3 is TGTGCCAGCAGTCTTAACCCAGGGGGCACTGAAGCTTTCTTT. This codes for CASSLNPGGTEAFF. V is TRBV28 and J is TRBJ1-1; 7 bases match TRBD1. V dropped 5 bases and J dropped 4; count of bases not matched to a gene: 7. The CDR3 sequence is 14 residues long. Germline V CDR1 and CDR2: MDHEN, SYDVKM.